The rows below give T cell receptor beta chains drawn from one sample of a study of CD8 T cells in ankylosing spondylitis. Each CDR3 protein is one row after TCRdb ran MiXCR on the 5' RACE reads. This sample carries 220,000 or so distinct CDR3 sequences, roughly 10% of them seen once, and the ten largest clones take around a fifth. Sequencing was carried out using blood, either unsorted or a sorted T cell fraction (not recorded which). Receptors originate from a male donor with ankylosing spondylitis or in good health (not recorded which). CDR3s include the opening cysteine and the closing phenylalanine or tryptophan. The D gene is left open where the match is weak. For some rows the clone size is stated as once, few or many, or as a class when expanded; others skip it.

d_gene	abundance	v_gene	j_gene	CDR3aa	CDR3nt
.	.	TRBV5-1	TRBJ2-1	CASSFELRSYNEQFF	TGCGCCAGCAGCTTCGAGCTAAGGTCCTACAATGAGCAGTTCTTC
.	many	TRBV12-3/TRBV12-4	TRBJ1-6	CASSLEVQNSPLHF	TGTGCCAGCAGTTTGGAGGTACAGAATTCACCCCTCCACTTT
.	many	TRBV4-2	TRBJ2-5	CASSQDSERETQYF	TGTGCCAGCAGCCAAGATTCGGAGAGAGAGACCCAGTACTTC
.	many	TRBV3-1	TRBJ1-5	CASSPGGGVGNQPQHF	TGTGCCAGCAGCCCGGGCGGCGGGGTTGGCAATCAGCCCCAGCATTTT
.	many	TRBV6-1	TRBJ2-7	CASSTAGRASYEQYF	TGTGCCAGCAGTACGGCGGGACGGGCCTCCTACGAGCAGTACTTC
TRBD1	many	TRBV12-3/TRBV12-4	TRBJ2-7	CASSPTGGIYEQYF	TGTGCCAGCAGTCCTACAGGGGGTATCTACGAGCAGTACTTC
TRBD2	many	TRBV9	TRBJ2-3	CASSVVGSGGAGDTQYF	TGTGCCAGCAGCGTAGTCGGTAGCGGGGGGGCTGGAGATACGCAGTATTTT
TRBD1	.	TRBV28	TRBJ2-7	CASSPGTGGALIYEQYF	TGTGCCAGCAGCCCCGGGACAGGGGGCGCGTTAATCTACGAGCAGTACTTC
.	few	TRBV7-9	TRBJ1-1	CASSLEPVQNTEAFF	TGTGCCAGCAGCTTAGAGCCAGTCCAGAACACTGAAGCTTTCTTT
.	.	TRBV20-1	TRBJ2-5	CSARKRGGDGTQYF	TGCAGTGCTAGGAAACGTGGAGGAGACGGGACCCAGTACTTC
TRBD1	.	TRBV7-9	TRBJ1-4	CASSFPGQSNEKLFF	TGTGCCAGCAGCTTTCCGGGACAGTCTAATGAAAAACTGTTTTTT
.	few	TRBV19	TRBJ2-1	CATEGRLGGQHYNEQFF	TGTGCCACAGAAGGGCGCCTAGGGGGGCAGCACTACAATGAGCAGTTCTTC
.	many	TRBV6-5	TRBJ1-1	CASSYLNRQGYEAFF	TGTGCCAGCAGTTACTTGAACCGCCAGGGTTATGAAGCTTTCTTT
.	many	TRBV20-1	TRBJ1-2	CSASADGGGYTF	TGCAGTGCTAGCGCTGATGGAGGAGGCTACACCTTC
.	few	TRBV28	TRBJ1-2	CASKARPLYGYTF	TGTGCCAGCAAAGCCCGCCCACTCTATGGCTACACCTTC
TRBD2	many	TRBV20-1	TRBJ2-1	CSARGLAGGPSEQFF	TGCAGTGCTAGAGGACTAGCGGGGGGGCCCAGTGAGCAGTTCTTC
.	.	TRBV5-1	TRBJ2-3	CASSFGLSTDTQYF	TGCGCCAGCAGCTTCGGACTGTCCACAGATACGCAGTATTTT
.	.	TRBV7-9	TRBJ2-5	CASSPWSGVETQYF	TGTGCCAGCAGCCCTTGGTCAGGGGTAGAGACCCAGTACTTC
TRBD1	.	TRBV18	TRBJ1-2	CASSPQQGWESGYTF	TGTGCCAGCTCGCCTCAACAGGGGTGGGAGAGTGGCTACACCTTC
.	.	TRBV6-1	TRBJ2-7	CASSEVPGNYEQYF	TGTGCCAGCAGTGAAGTCCCAGGGAACTACGAGCAGTACTTC
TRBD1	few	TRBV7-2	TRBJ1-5	CASSIGTGGEGNQPQHF	TGTGCCAGCAGCATCGGGACAGGGGGAGAGGGCAATCAGCCCCAGCATTTT
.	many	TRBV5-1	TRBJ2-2	CASSPGTVNTGELFF	TGCGCCAGCAGCCCCGGGACCGTGAACACCGGGGAGCTGTTTTTT
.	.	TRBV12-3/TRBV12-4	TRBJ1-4	CASSAAGFSEKLFF	TGTGCCAGCAGCGCGGCGGGATTTAGTGAAAAACTGTTTTTT
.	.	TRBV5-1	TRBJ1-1	CASSLSGEAGTEAFF	TGCGCCAGCAGCTTGTCCGGGGAAGCCGGCACTGAAGCTTTCTTT
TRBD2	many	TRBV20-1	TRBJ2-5	CSARNPTSGGEETQYF	TGCAGTGCTAGAAATCCTACTAGCGGGGGCGAAGAGACCCAGTACTTC
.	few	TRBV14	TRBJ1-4	CASSQERGGEKNEKLFF	TGTGCCAGCAGCCAAGAGCGCGGGGGCGAAAAGAATGAAAAACTGTTTTTT
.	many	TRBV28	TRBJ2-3	CASSLPATDTQYF	TGTGCCAGCAGTTTACCGGCGACAGATACGCAGTATTTT
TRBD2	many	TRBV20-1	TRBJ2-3	CSASGTSDPATQYF	TGCAGTGCTTCCGGGACTAGCGACCCTGCTACGCAGTATTTT
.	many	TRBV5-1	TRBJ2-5	CASSFGGTQETQYF	TGCGCCAGCAGCTTCGGCGGGACTCAAGAGACCCAGTACTTC